Detailed here is one T cell receptor (beta chain). Its antigen is not known. This CDR3 has 11 amino acids. The germline V gene has CDR1 SQVTM and CDR2 ANQGSEA. Trimming stripped 3 bases from V and 5 bases from J, with 7 bases between. This record comes from a study of cytomegalovirus exposure and HLA in healthy donors. The PCR employed 60 Vbeta primers together with 13 Jbeta primers. This table comes from immunoSEQ multiplex PCR, and its TCRdb copy is limited to in-frame clones, with some not included. The top ten clones hold roughly 3% of a sample with around 63,000 clones, around 80% of them seen once. Overall study results and limits: In a later analysis, V- and J-gene trimming of beta chains associated with a DCLRE1C missense variant, replicated independently. Highest at DRB1 and lowest at HLA-C, TCR association rates differed among HLA loci in a later analysis.

Whereas donors were nominally healthy upon sampling, unrecorded immune exposures were probable. The J gene is TRBJ1-1, the V gene TRBV29-1; D gene uncertain. The sequenced sample was PBMCs. This clonotype originated in a woman aged 30 to 39 in good health and CMV-seronegative. This CDR3 reads CSVDLLTEAFF. Here the CDR3 DNA reads TGCAGCGTTGATCTATTGACTGAAGCTTTCTTT. Looking up the rest from reference TRBV29-1 and TRBJ1-1 gives the full variable domain: SAVISQKPSRDICQRGTSLTIQCQVDSQVTMMFWYRQQPGQSLTLIATANQGSEATYESGFVIDKFPISRPNLTFSTLTVSNMSPEDSSIYLCSVDLLTEAFFGQGTRLTVV.